This T cell receptor (beta chain) is from a study of blood T cell repertoires in COVID-19. In the study overall: Samples taken during acute and convalescent COVID-19 were collected in the United States, Italy and Spain. Sample material is recorded as cDNA or gDNA derived from T cells, B-cell-depleted T cells, or PBMCs.

Under the authors' procedure: Reference gene primer amplification yielded estimated nucleated cell counts. Assay used: immunoSEQ multiplex PCR; TCRdb lists only in-frame clones, some missing. The DNA gave D and trimming, while V, J and clone size come from that table. This repertoire shows about 190,000 clones, less than 90% found once; its top ten account for around 6.1%. J lost 8 bases, V lost 6 bases, and 9 bases had no gene match. CDR1 and CDR2 (germline): SGHAT, FQNNGV. This CDR3 spans 15 amino acids. Sequencing was carried out using peripheral blood. The V and J genes are TRBV11-2 and TRBJ2-1; TRBD2 matches at 11 bases. This TCR was sampled from a woman in her 40s with acute or convalescent COVID-19. The CDR3 loop reads CASSPIAGGDDEQFF. DNA of the CDR3: TGTGCCAGCAGTCCTATAGCGGGAGGGGACGATGAGCAGTTCTTC.